This entry concerns a single T cell receptor beta chain. This record belongs to a study of cytomegalovirus exposure and HLA in healthy donors. Germline CDR1 and CDR2: MNHEY and SMNVEV (reference sequence). This CDR3 spans 16 amino acids. Trimming at V came to 0 bases and at J to 5 bases, leaving 7 bases not matched to a gene. Amplification used 60 Vbeta primers and 13 Jbeta primers. The assay was immunoSEQ multiplex PCR, and TCRdb's table has in-frame clones only and misses some. This table holds approximately 280,000 clones, more than 80% found once. The source material was PBMCs. V is TRBV27 and J is TRBJ1-2; 9 bases match TRBD1. The origin of this receptor is a man aged 35 to 55 in good health and CMV-seropositive. The chain's CDR3 is CASSLSTGQGRYGYTF. As DNA, the CDR3 is TGTGCCAGCAGTTTATCGACAGGACAGGGGCGGTATGGCTACACCTTC.